The 18 T cell receptor beta chains presented below share a single source sample, sequenced in a study of Ad26.COV2.S vaccination and SARS-CoV-2 variants. The treatment denotes: 19 received Ad26.COV2.S at low or high dose, single or two shots; 5 received placebo; per-sample allocation not given. Samples were taken on day 63 after the first vaccine or placebo injection. Assay: immunoSEQ multiplex PCR; the TCRdb copy retains only in-frame clones and omits some. The table lists about 320,000 clones, around 81% of them singletons. Here the sequenced sample was peripheral blood, taken in a trial of Ad26.COV2.S vaccine versus placebo. The receptors here all came from a person aged 18-60 years who received the Ad26.COV2.S COVID-19 vaccine or a placebo.

This CDR3 is CATSRGALGTAGEQFF. The CDR3 nucleotides are TGTGCCACCAGCAGGGGGGCCCTAGGGACGGCGGGTGAGCAGTTCTTC. The chain recombines TRBV15 with TRBJ2-1; tentative D call: TRBD1 (6 bases). Germline V gene data show CDR1 as LNHNV and CDR2 as YYDKDF (reference sequence). This CDR3 region has 16 residues. V gave up 3 bases and J gave up 9 bases, with 21 bases separating them.

The rearrangement links TRBV7-3 to TRBJ1-5; weak D call: TRBD1 (5 bases). Trimming left V 5 bases short and J 4 bases short, with 15 bases between. The CDR3 loop spans 15 amino acids. Germline V gene lookup returns CDR1 SGHTA and CDR2 FQGTGA. The CDR3 nucleotides are TGTGCCAGCAGCCGTGGGAGTTGGGGGAATCAGCCCCAGCATTTT. Translating it yields CASSRGSWGNQPQHF. Based on the CDR3 plus reference TRBV7-3 and TRBJ1-5, the full variable domain is GAGVSQTPSNKVTEKGKYVELRCDPISGHTALYWYRQSLGQGPEFLIYFQGTGAADDSGLPNDRFFAVRPEGSVSTLKIQRTERGDSAVYLCASSRGSWGNQPQHFGDGTRLSIL.

The CDR3 is CASSPRDSYQETQYF. DNA for the CDR3: TGTGCCAGCAGCCCCCGGGACAGCTATCAAGAGACCCAGTACTTC. This chain uses TRBV7-8 with TRBJ2-5; 7 bases align to TRBD1. V trimming: 5 bases; J trimming: 2 bases; junction bases outside the gene matches: 8. The CDR3 loop spans 15 amino acids. In germline, CDR1 is SGHVS, CDR2 FQNEAQ.

The chain employs TRBV5-6 and TRBJ2-2, with D unclear. Trimming took off 4 bases at V and 2 bases at J, with 6 bases between the two ends. The CDR3 sequence is 13 residues long. Looked up from germline, CDR1 is SGHDT and CDR2 is YYEEEE. The CDR3 nucleotides read TGTGCCAGCAGCAGAATTAACACCGGGGAGCTGTTTTTT. Translated: CASSRINTGELFF.

The J gene is TRBJ2-1, the V gene TRBV5-1; 12 nucleotides align to TRBD1. Germline V lookup: CDR1 SGHRS, CDR2 YFSETQ. This CDR3 contains 18 residues. V was pared by 2 bases and J by 3 bases, with 9 bases of the junction left unmatched. The CDR3 nucleotides are TGCGCCAGCAGCTTCCGGGACAGGGGGCTAATGAACTACAATGAGCAGTTCTTC. Translated, it gives CASSFRDRGLMNYNEQFF. Together with reference TRBV5-1 and TRBJ2-1, the CDR3 gives the full variable domain: KAGVTQTPRYLIKTRGQQVTLSCSPISGHRSVSWYQQTPGQGLQFLFEYFSETQRNKGNFPGRFSGRQFSNSRSEMNVSTLELGDSALYLCASSFRDRGLMNYNEQFFGPGTRLTVL.

CDR3 coding DNA: TGTGCCAGCAGTTATGCCGGGACAGGGGGGACTGAAGCTTTCTTT. Amino acid sequence: CASSYAGTGGTEAFF. The rearrangement links TRBV6-6 to TRBJ1-1; 11 nucleotides line up with TRBD1. The germline gives CDR1 MNHNY, CDR2 SVGAGI (reference sequence). This CDR3 has 15 amino acids. The ends lost 3 bases at V and 5 bases at J; junction bases unmatched: 5.

V usage is TRBV9 and J usage is TRBJ1-5; 11 bases are shared with TRBD1. V was clipped by 4 bases and J by 7 bases; unmatched bases: 7. CDR1 is SGDLS, CDR2 YYNGEE, per germline. The CDR3 length is 15 residues. Written as DNA, the CDR3 is TGTGCCAGCAGCTCGGGACAGGGGGTAGGGCAGCCCCAGCATTTT. Its protein product is CASSSGQGVGQPQHF. Supplemented by reference TRBV9 and TRBJ1-5, the full variable domain reads DSGVTQTPKHLITATGQRVTLRCSPRSGDLSVYWYQQSLDQGLQFLIQYYNGEERAKGNILERFSAQQFPDLHSELNLSSLELGDSALYFCASSSGQGVGQPQHFGDGTRLSIL.

The chain carries TRBV7-8 and TRBJ1-2; TRBD1 aligns across 7 bases. The CDR3 extends over 13 amino acids. V dropped 2 bases and J dropped 8; count of bases not matched to a gene: 5. Germline CDR1 SGHVS, CDR2 FQNEAQ. The CDR3 sequence is CASSLFPGGGYTF. The DNA for the CDR3 is TGTGCCAGCAGCTTATTCCCAGGGGGGGGCTACACCTTC.

The chain combines TRBV5-1 with TRBJ2-1, with 11 bases aligning to TRBD2. This CDR3 comprises 14 residues. The V gene's germline CDR1 is SGHRS and CDR2 YFSETQ. J gave up 7 bases and V 3 bases, and 3 bases lay outside the gene matches. CDR3 sequence (DNA): TGCGCCAGCAGCTCCGCTAGCGGGAGGAATGAGCAGTTCTTC. It is translated as CASSSASGRNEQFF.

This chain connects TRBV19 to TRBJ1-1; D may be TRBD1 (5 bases). Trimming took 3 bases from V and 0 from J, leaving 8 bases between them. The CDR3 spans 14 residues. Germline assignment: CDR1 LNHDA and CDR2 SQIVND (reference sequence). As DNA, the CDR3 is TGTGCCAGTAGTATGCCAGGGTTGAACACTGAAGCTTTCTTT. Translated: CASSMPGLNTEAFF.

A single count supports this clone. The chain has TRBV5-1 and TRBJ1-6; D is unresolved. CDR3 size: 14 residues. V dropped 1 base and J dropped 7 bases, with 9 bases sitting between them. Per germline, CDR1 SGHRS and CDR2 YFSETQ. The chain's CDR3 is CASSLSGPNSPLHF. In DNA, the CDR3 is TGCGCCAGCAGCTTGTCGGGCCCGAATTCACCCCTCCACTTT.

This chain connects TRBV6-2 or TRBV6-3 to TRBJ1-2; D gene uncertain. V lost 5 bases and J lost 2, with 18 bases in between. This CDR3 has 16 amino acids. Germline CDR1 and CDR2: MNHEY and SVGEGT. CDR3 sequence reads: CASSTLVRALNYGYTF. The CDR3 region has the DNA TGTGCCAGCAGTACCCTCGTCCGCGCGCTAAACTATGGCTACACCTTC.

The V gene is TRBV20-1, the J gene TRBJ2-1; 7 bases agree with TRBD2. V shed 5 bases, J shed 5 bases, and the junction held 0 bases outside the gene matches. The CDR3 is 11 residues long. Germline V gene lookup returns CDR1 DFQATT and CDR2 SNEGSKA (reference sequence). As DNA, the CDR3 is TGCAGTGCTCGGGAGGACAATGAGCAGTTCTTC. Protein product: CSAREDNEQFF.

This clone was seen just once. The rearrangement joins TRBV11-2 to TRBJ2-3, with a weak D call TRBD2 (6 bases). Germline loops: CDR1 SGHAT, CDR2 FQNNGV. This CDR3 contains 14 residues. The V gene lost 6 bases and the J gene lost 1 base, with 11 bases spanning the gap. In nucleotides, the CDR3 is TGTGCCAGCAGTATTCGGAGGGGCACAGATACGCAGTATTTT. Residues: CASSIRRGTDTQYF.

This clone turned up a few times. The CDR3 reads CASRDRESNTEAFF. The CDR3 nucleotides read TGTGCCAGCAGGGACAGGGAATCGAACACTGAAGCTTTCTTT. The gene calls are TRBV6-5 and TRBJ1-1; 8 positions match TRBD1. Germline values: CDR1 MNHEY, CDR2 SVGAGI. V was pared by 6 bases and J by 1 base, with 4 bases of the junction left unmatched. This CDR3 contains 14 residues.

The V call is TRBV18, the J call TRBJ1-4; tentative D call: TRBD1 (5 bases). CDR3 length: 13 residues. V lost 2 bases and J lost 11, with 12 bases in between. Germline lookup yields CDR1 KGHSH and CDR2 LQKENI. The CDR3 protein is CASSPRDLSKLFF. The CDR3 nucleotides are TGTGCCAGCTCACCAAGGGACCTTTCTAAACTGTTTTTT.

J is TRBJ2-1 and V is TRBV7-3; D is perhaps TRBD1 or TRBD2 (5 bases each). V was shortened by 2 bases and J by 4 bases, with 12 bases between the two germline ends. CDR3 size: 15 residues. CDR1 is SGHTA and CDR2 is FQGTGA in the germline V gene. The CDR3, as DNA: TGTGCCAGCAGCTTATTCGGGGACCGATACAATGAGCAGTTCTTC. Amino acids: CASSLFGDRYNEQFF. Using reference TRBV7-3 and TRBJ2-1 for the parts outside the CDR3, the full variable domain is GAGVSQTPSNKVTEKGKYVELRCDPISGHTALYWYRQSLGQGPEFLIYFQGTGAADDSGLPNDRFFAVRPEGSVSTLKIQRTERGDSAVYLCASSLFGDRYNEQFFGPGTRLTVL.

The J gene is TRBJ1-5, the V gene TRBV28; 9 bases agree with TRBD1. The CDR3 extends over 14 amino acids. From germline, CDR1 is MDHEN and CDR2 SYDVKM. Trimming cost V 7 bases and J 7 bases; bases outside gene matches: 8. The CDR3, as DNA: TGTGCCAGCATATGGGCGGGACAGGGACAGCCCCAGCATTTT. Protein product: CASIWAGQGQPQHF.